This T cell receptor beta chain appears in the sequencing data of a study of early T cells in non-severe SARS-CoV-2 infection. Study-level background: Chains were unpaired, as sequencing was done on bulk RNA from unsorted whole blood. General study findings and limits: The VDJdb matching leaned toward anti-spike CD8 responses and overlooked private and CD4 specificities.

cDNA molecules, individually, were tagged with unique molecular identifiers. One entry per CDR3 protein, called by TCRdb with MiXCR from the 5' RACE reads. The table lists roughly 80,000 distinct CDR3 sequences, approximately 11% of them singletons. For this clonotype: What it binds is not known.

The TCR comes from an adult who was a healthcare worker with PCR-confirmed SARS-CoV-2 infection or an uninfected control (not recorded which). The sample consisted of whole blood, taken at baseline.

Here the CDR3 reads CSAVDWYNEQFF. CDR3 coding DNA: TGCAGCGCCGTGGACTGGTACAATGAGCAGTTCTTC. The V and J genes are TRBV29-1 and TRBJ2-1, with D maybe TRBD2 (5 bases). V shed 7 bases and J shed 4 bases, with 11 bases lying between them. CDR3 length equals 12 residues. CDR1 SQVTM and CDR2 ANQGSEA come from the germline V gene.